One and the same sample provided the 27 T cell receptor beta chains below, sequenced in a study of cytomegalovirus exposure and HLA in healthy donors. Vbeta (60) and Jbeta (13) primers were used in the PCR. Clones were sequenced by immunoSEQ multiplex PCR, and TCRdb holds only the in-frame ones, with some missing. The data hold about 180,000 clones, with approximately 80% observed a single time. Source material: PBMCs. The receptors come from a woman aged 18-29 years in good health and CMV-seropositive.

A few counts support this clone. V gene TRBV5-4 combines with J gene TRBJ1-1; D may be TRBD1 (5 bases). CDR1 is SGHNT and CDR2 is YYREEE in the germline V gene (reference sequence). The CDR3 sequence is 11 residues long. V dropped 2 bases and J dropped 11 bases, with 10 bases sitting between them. CDR3 residues: CASSFGRAAFF. CDR3 nucleotides: TGTGCCAGCAGCTTCGGCAGGGCGGCTTTCTTT. Variable domain in full (rest from reference TRBV5-4 and TRBJ1-1): ETGVTQSPTHLIKTRGQQVTLRCSSQSGHNTVSWYQQALGQGPQFIFQYYREEENGRGNFPPRFSGLQFPNYSSELNVNALELDDSALYLCASSFGRAAFFGQGTRLTVV.

This clone has only one observation. V usage is TRBV11-3 and J usage is TRBJ2-1; D call uncertain. The CDR3 runs 15 residues. V lost 1 base to trimming and J lost 5 bases, with 12 bases between them. The germline gives CDR1 SGHNT, CDR2 YENEEA. The CDR3 sequence is CASSLGGGVNNEQFF. The CDR3 DNA sequence: TGTGCCAGCAGCTTAGGCGGCGGCGTAAACAATGAGCAGTTCTTC.

The V call is TRBV5-6, the J call TRBJ2-2, with D possibly being TRBD1 (6 bases). The CDR3 is 13 amino acids. Looked up from germline, CDR1 is SGHDT and CDR2 is YYEEEE. The V end was cut by 4 bases, the J end by 6 bases, with 10 bases between. CDR3 sequence: CASSVGHPGELFF. CDR3 nucleotides: TGTGCCAGCAGCGTGGGACACCCCGGGGAGCTGTTTTTT.

This clone appeared once. This sequence joins TRBV30 and TRBJ1-1; the match to TRBD1 covers 8 bases. The CDR3 spans 19 residues. Germline V gene lookup returns CDR1 GTSNPN and CDR2 SVGIG (reference sequence). V was pared by 4 bases and J by 2 bases, with 21 bases of the junction left unmatched. The CDR3 region has the DNA TGTGCCTGGAACCCCTCCATAGGGCAGGGGGCAGTTCTCAACACTGAAGCTTTCTTT. It encodes CAWNPSIGQGAVLNTEAFF.

The chain links TRBV5-1 to TRBJ2-3; 7 bases map to TRBD2. This CDR3 contains 16 residues. V lost 6 bases to trimming and J lost 4 bases; unmatched junction nucleotides: 14. Germline V CDR1 and CDR2: SGHRS, YFSETQ. DNA for the CDR3: TGCGCCAGCATGGCGGGCGGGGGAGGAGGACCAGATACGCAGTATTTT. Translated, it gives CASMAGGGGGPDTQYF. Variable domain in full (rest from reference TRBV5-1 and TRBJ2-3): KAGVTQTPRYLIKTRGQQVTLSCSPISGHRSVSWYQQTPGQGLQFLFEYFSETQRNKGNFPGRFSGRQFSNSRSEMNVSTLELGDSALYLCASMAGGGGGPDTQYFGPGTRLTVL.

The chain links TRBV27 to TRBJ2-1, with 8 bases that match TRBD1. V shed 6 bases, J shed 5 bases, and the junction held 9 bases outside the gene matches. There are 15 residues in the CDR3. Germline CDR1 is MNHEY and CDR2 is SMNVEV (reference sequence). The CDR3 sequence is CASSLDRGVNNEQFF. Here the CDR3 DNA reads TGTGCCAGCAGCTTAGACAGGGGAGTTAACAATGAGCAGTTCTTC.

This clone has just a few counts. The chain has TRBV4-1 and TRBJ1-2, with 7 bases fitting TRBD1. Trimming cost V 4 bases and J 8 bases; bases outside gene matches: 10. Germline CDR1 reads MGHRA; CDR2 reads YSYEKL. The CDR3 extends over 14 amino acids. The CDR3 loop reads CASSREGQRRGYTF. Here the CDR3 DNA reads TGCGCCAGCAGCCGAGAGGGACAGCGCCGGGGCTACACCTTC.

This sequence joins TRBV5-5 and TRBJ2-3, with 16 bases identical to TRBD2. J gave up 5 bases and V 0 bases, and 9 bases lay outside the gene matches. The CDR3 extends over 19 amino acids. Germline CDR1 is SGHKS and CDR2 is YYEKEE (reference sequence). CDR3 amino acids: CASSLVGTSGGAHGDTQYF. CDR3 DNA sequence: TGTGCCAGCAGCTTGGTGGGGACTAGCGGGGGGGCCCACGGAGATACGCAGTATTTT.

V and J are TRBV5-6 and TRBJ1-2, with a weak D call TRBD1 (6 bases). The CDR3 spans 17 residues. Germline CDR1 reads SGHDT; CDR2 reads YYEEEE. V was shortened by 3 bases and J by 3 bases, with 21 bases between the two germline ends. The CDR3 coding sequence is TGTGCCAGCAGCTCCCAGACAGGAATAGGCCAGTACTATGGCTACACCTTC. This translates into CASSSQTGIGQYYGYTF.

The chain carries TRBV27 and TRBJ1-1; D is unresolved. The ends were cut back, 0 bases at V and 1 base at J, with 6 bases in the middle. This CDR3 is built from 14 residues. Germline lookup yields CDR1 MNHEY and CDR2 SMNVEV (reference sequence). The CDR3 DNA follows: TGTGCCAGCAGTTTATCGGGCCCGAACACTGAAGCTTTCTTT. Residues: CASSLSGPNTEAFF.

V gene TRBV6-1 combines with J gene TRBJ2-7; tentatively, D is TRBD1 (5 bases). V gave up 8 bases and J gave up 0 bases, with 8 bases separating them. Germline values: CDR1 MNHNS, CDR2 SASEGT. This CDR3 spans 12 amino acids. CDR3 in amino acids: CASRTGSYEQYF. CDR3 in DNA: TGTGCCAGCCGAACAGGCTCCTACGAGCAGTACTTC.

The rearrangement joins TRBV27 to TRBJ1-4; 9 bases align to TRBD1. The V and J ends lost 6 bases and 5 bases, in that order; junction bases with no gene match: 4. Germline V gene sequence: CDR1 MNHEY, CDR2 SMNVEV (reference sequence). The CDR3 runs 14 residues. The CDR3 DNA is TGTGCCAGCAGCAGGACAGGGGAGAATGAAAAACTGTTTTTT. This translates into CASSRTGENEKLFF.

The chain carries TRBV4-2 and TRBJ2-5; weak D call: TRBD1 (5 bases). The CDR3 has 14 amino acids. In germline, CDR1 is LGHNA, CDR2 YNFKEQ. V lost 4 bases to trimming and J lost 4 bases, with 13 bases between them. CDR3 nucleotides: TGTGCCAGCAGCCCTCCTAGGGGTGGAGAGACCCAGTACTTC. Its protein product is CASSPPRGGETQYF.

The V gene is TRBV7-2, the J gene TRBJ2-3, with TRBD1 as a possible D gene (5 bases). V lost 2 bases and J 2 bases, leaving 8 bases between the germline ends. Looked up from germline, CDR1 is SGHTA and CDR2 is FQGNSA. There are 14 residues in the CDR3. DNA of the CDR3: TGTGCCAGCAGCTTACCCAGGGTCACAGATACGCAGTATTTT. Its protein is CASSLPRVTDTQYF.

This clone was seen only once. The chain employs TRBV18 and TRBJ2-3, with a possible D match to TRBD2 (5 bases). The CDR3 consists of 14 residues. The germline V and J ends were trimmed by 3 bases and 5 bases, with 12 bases remaining between them. From germline, CDR1 is KGHSH and CDR2 LQKENI. CDR3 in amino acids: CASSPQQREDTQYF. In nucleotides, the CDR3 is TGTGCCAGCTCACCTCAGCAGAGGGAAGATACGCAGTATTTT.

This chain links TRBV10-3 with TRBJ2-5; TRBD2 might be the D (6 bases). Trimming stripped 2 bases from V and 4 bases from J, with 14 bases between. This CDR3 comprises 15 residues. The germline V gene has CDR1 ENHRY and CDR2 SYGVKD. The CDR3 coding sequence is TGTGCCATCAGTGAGATGTGGGGGGTCCTAGAGACCCAGTACTTC. Its translation: CAISEMWGVLETQYF.

This clone has only one observation. V and J are TRBV28 and TRBJ2-7; 9 bases agree with TRBD2. From germline, CDR1 is MDHEN and CDR2 SYDVKM. V was pared by 7 bases and J by 5 bases, with 6 bases of the junction left unmatched. The CDR3 consists of 13 residues. CDR3 DNA sequence: TGTGCCAGCATTAGCGGGGGCCGGGACGAGCAGTACTTC. This sequence encodes CASISGGRDEQYF. The full variable domain, with the rest looked up from reference TRBV28 and TRBJ2-7, is DVKVTQSSRYLVKRTGEKVFLECVQDMDHENMFWYRQDPGLGLRLIYFSYDVKMKEKGDIPEGYSVSREKKERFSLILESASTNQTSMYLCASISGGRDEQYFGPGTRLTVT.

V is TRBV4-2 and J is TRBJ2-5, with D uncertain. With 4 bases removed from V and 2 bases from J, the gap between germline ends came to 11 bases. Germline CDR1 and CDR2: LGHNA and YNFKEQ. CDR3 size: 14 residues. The CDR3 DNA follows: TGTGCCAGCAGCCCCCCCGTCGGGCAAGAGACCCAGTACTTC. It specifies CASSPPVGQETQYF.

The gene calls are TRBV5-6 and TRBJ1-2; maybe TRBD1 (6 bases). This CDR3 region has 13 residues. Germline CDR1 reads SGHDT; CDR2 reads YYEEEE. Trimming removed 2 bases from V and 8 bases from J, with 13 bases in between. The DNA for the CDR3 is TGTGCCAGCAGCTTCACTGGGGGCGACGGCTACACCTTC. It specifies CASSFTGGDGYTF.

V and J are TRBV2 and TRBJ1-5; 7 bases fit TRBD1. CDR3 length: 14 residues. Germline V gene sequence: CDR1 SNHLY, CDR2 FYNNEI. V gave up 8 bases and J gave up 2 bases; unmatched junction bases: 6. The CDR3 here is CASRDSFGNQPQHF. CDR3 bases: TGTGCCAGCCGGGACAGCTTTGGCAATCAGCCCCAGCATTTT.

The gene calls are TRBV5-1 and TRBJ2-2; 9 nucleotides match TRBD2. The V gene's germline CDR1 is SGHRS and CDR2 YFSETQ. The J segment lost 7 bases and the V segment lost 4 bases, leaving 8 bases of the junction unmatched. CDR3 length: 15 amino acids. CDR3 bases: TGCGCCAGCAGCCTGGCGGGGGGGCAAAGCGGGGAGCTGTTTTTT. Its translation is CASSLAGGQSGELFF.

The chain carries TRBV18 and TRBJ1-1; TRBD1 matches at 7 bases. J gave up 0 bases and V 2 bases, and 6 bases lay outside the gene matches. This CDR3 has 16 residues. The germline V gene encodes CDR1 KGHSH and CDR2 LQKENI. The CDR3 coding sequence is TGTGCCAGCTCACCAGGGGGACAGACCCTGAACACTGAAGCTTTCTTT. Translating gives CASSPGGQTLNTEAFF.

This rearrangement joins TRBV7-6 to TRBJ2-7, with 8 positions matching TRBD2. CDR3 length: 15 amino acids. V lost 0 bases to trimming and J lost 1 base; unmatched junction nucleotides: 2. Per the germline V gene, CDR1 is SGHVS and CDR2 is FNYEAQ. CDR3 region: CASSLASGASYEQYF. As DNA, the CDR3 is TGTGCCAGCAGCTTAGCTAGCGGGGCTTCCTACGAGCAGTACTTC.

The chain is built from TRBV6-4 and TRBJ1-1; the match to TRBD1 covers 8 bases. Germline-derived CDR1 and CDR2 are MRHNA and SNTAGT. The CDR3 totals 14 residues. The trim removed 5 bases at V and 1 base at J, leaving 3 bases unmatched. The CDR3 loop is CASSPQGGNTEAFF. CDR3 bases: TGTGCCAGCAGTCCACAGGGGGGGAACACTGAAGCTTTCTTT.

J is TRBJ1-2 and V is TRBV28; TRBD1 is a possible D gene (6 bases). CDR3 length: 15 residues. V was shortened by 7 bases and J by 2 bases, with 17 bases between the two germline ends. Germline CDR1 reads MDHEN; CDR2 reads SYDVKM. Here the CDR3 DNA reads TGTGCCAGCACTTGGGGGGGGGCGACGAACTATGGCTACACCTTC. This translates into CASTWGGATNYGYTF.

This clone has only one observation. The junction departs from the called germline gene at one end, perhaps through a read error. The chain carries TRBV30 and TRBJ1-1; D not certain. The CDR3 contains 13 residues. Germline loops: CDR1 GTSNPN, CDR2 SVGIG (reference sequence). The CDR3: CASSIRTNTEAFF. The CDR3 region has the DNA TGTGCCTCGAGTATTAGAACGAACACTGAAGCTTTCTTT.

The chain employs TRBV6-6 and TRBJ1-1; tentative D call: TRBD1 (6 bases). Germline assignment: CDR1 MNHNY and CDR2 SVGAGI (reference sequence). CDR3 size: 12 residues. Trimming removed 2 bases at V and 7 bases at J, with 8 bases between. The CDR3 loop reads CASSYGQFEAFF. In DNA form, the CDR3 reads TGTGCCAGCAGTTACGGACAGTTTGAAGCTTTCTTT.